This T cell receptor beta chain was sequenced for a study of blood T cells in healthy people across ages (dated by TCRdb to 2014 to 2015). Turning to the overall study: Template switching captured roughly one uniquely barcoded TCR beta cDNA molecule per two T cells in model experiments. For two donors (one aged 18 to 29 and one aged 80 or older), the study analyzed two additional independent replicas of 1 million unique cDNA reads from the same blood draw. Donors were grouped into four age groups: young (average roughly 17 years), middle-aged (under 40), aged (roughly 62) and long-lived (approximately 78). To avoid experimental bias, donors of different ages were randomly spread across the sequencing lanes. To track age-related changes in TCR beta repertoire diversity, the study relied on deep sequencing normalized with unique cDNA molecular identifiers.

The donors were 40 or so Caucasian individuals from Russia, aged roughly 6 to 90 years, who were systemically healthy. Roughly 9 milliliters of peripheral blood were drawn from each donor into EDTA-treated Vacutainer tubes. Ficoll-Paque density-gradient centrifugation was used to isolate PBMCs, with at least 6.5 million per sample. Total RNA, at least 6 micrograms per sample, was extracted from PBMCs with Trizol reagent. The percentages of naive CD45RAhigh/CD27high T cells were determined by flow cytometry on a PBMC aliquot from every donor. Study-level results and caveats: Compared with the aged group, more naive CD4+ T cells, fewer expanded clones and increased TCR diversity were shown by the long-lived group, suggesting age selection. Observed TCR beta diversity per million T cells fell roughly linearly with age, and a significant reduction was already apparent by age approximately 41. The percentage of naive T cells measured by flow cytometry correlated strongly with observed TCR beta diversity. Donor CMV infection status was unknown, potentially confounding age-related changes in expanded clonotypes. Estimates of total diversity based on one million sequenced T cells were regarded as lower bounds and as underestimates. Since profiling was done on bulk unsorted PBMCs, naive and antigen-experienced compartments could not be conclusively compared.

About this clonotype itself: The antigen it binds to is not known. One base away there is no much larger clone; base qualities are not given.

The library was obtained by 5' RACE. Sequencing took place on an Illumina HiSeq 2500. A second PCR of roughly 7 to 11 cycles was run with a J-beta primer mix and a sample-barcoded 5' primer. Each TCR beta cDNA molecule received a unique molecular identifier from a template-switch 5' adaptor carrying 12 random nucleotides. Each sample yielded at least 2.5 million CDR3-containing paired-end reads. The Mint cDNA synthesis kit, primed by a TRBC-specific oligonucleotide, was used to synthesize first-strand cDNA from all RNA. Following uracil-DNA glycosylase treatment, all cDNA underwent a first 18-cycle PCR with the universal primers M1SS and BC2_uni_R. The published analysis was carried out like this. For normalization, 1 million high-quality reads were randomly selected from each sample, with every read carrying a distinct molecular identifier. Instead of being binned into consensus sequences, reads with shared molecular identifiers were discarded. MiTCR, set to a Q25 quality threshold and the strictest error-elimination algorithm, was used for CDR3 identification, clonotype clustering and error correction. A nonparametric unseen species model with Euler transformation was used to estimate lower-bound total TCR beta diversity. TCRdb ran its own pipeline on the public reads, namely fastp trimming at Q25 and MiXCR clone calling, and kept in-frame beta chains. When rows share a CDR3 protein, they turn into one entry using the most common DNA and genes. What appears here as the V and J calls and clone size reflects TCRdb's work, not the paper's. Within this sample are roughly 1,500,000 distinct CDR3 sequences, with around 39% of them counted one time only. 7.9% of the sample lies in the top ten.

From the cysteine up to the phenylalanine, the CDR3 has a length of 17 residues. The only DNA kept is the CDR3, 51 bases in frame from the first base. V and J are trimmed by 5 bases and 2 bases, and the gene matches miss 7 bases of the junction. Here the chain combines TRBV12-3 or TRBV12-4 and TRBJ2-3; 13 bases in the middle match TRBD2. The sequence was collected from a woman younger than 30 in good health. Material: blood. This receptor carries the CDR3 CASSRTSGGAYTDTQYF. The sequenced DNA is TGTGCCAGCAGTAGGACTAGCGGGGGCGCCTACACAGATACGCAGTATTTT.